The T cell receptor beta chain described here comes from a study of graft-versus-host responses after intestinal transplantation. Overall study: Following induction with anti-thymocyte globulin, all recipients were given tacrolimus and steroids for around three years.

With regard to this clone: Its antigen is not identified.

Study-level results: Early declines in HvG clones that occurred post-transplant were associated with peak circulating GvH clone levels. Ileal or blood samples showed some GvH clones first, and such clones were also found in recipient marrow. Allograft graft-versus-host to host-versus-graft clonal ratios ran high in patients with graft-donor T cell macrochimerism.

The assay was immunoSEQ multiplex PCR, and TCRdb's table has in-frame clones only and misses some. The sample gives roughly 92,000 clones, about 88% of which show up once; 0.28% is in the top ten. Germline CDR1 is MGHDK and CDR2 is SYGVNS. The CDR3 is 14 amino acids. V shed 8 bases, J shed 7 bases, and the junction held 8 bases outside the gene matches. This clonotype was obtained from a human donor who was the organ donor for an intestinal transplant. J is TRBJ1-6 and V is TRBV25-1, with TRBD1 matching 7 bases. The sample consisted of unstimulated CD4+ T cells sorted from spleen or lymph node cells, taken before transplant. In nucleotides, the CDR3 is TGTGCCAGCGCGCGGACAGGAGGGAATTCACCCCTCCACTTT. It is translated as CASARTGGNSPLHF.